The present TCR beta chain was sequenced within a study of T cell responses to AZD1222 COVID-19 vaccine. General study points: Unmutated variant regions reportedly attract nearly half of all spike-specific TCRs. Spike-spanning, vaccine-associated CD4 TCRs were dominant at 160-218 and 743-854. Possibly, clonal diversity was underestimated; donors were largely white British and included more females. Only five or six individuals given AZD1222 were seropositive at baseline.

Turning to this clone: Its antigen is not identified.

Germline lookup yields CDR1 SQVTM and CDR2 ANQGSEA. V lost 3 bases and J 4 bases, leaving 21 bases between the germline ends. The CDR3 totals 16 residues. The protocol was immunoSEQ multiplex PCR, while the TCRdb copy is restricted to in-frame clones and leaves out a portion. The sample carries 130,000 to 150,000 clones, approximately 91% recorded once. The sample here was peripheral blood, taken 28 days after the second AZD1222 dose. The TCR comes from an adult who received the AZD1222 COVID-19 vaccine. J is TRBJ1-1 and V is TRBV29-1, with a weak D call TRBD1 (6 bases). CDR3 coding DNA: TGCAGCGTTGAGAAGAGGTCGGGGGGCAGCGGCACTGAAGCTTTCTTT. Translated: CSVEKRSGGSGTEAFF.